This entry features one T cell receptor beta chain sequence. Its specificity is not known. The junction shows a germline mismatch at one end, possibly a read error. Authors' analysis steps: ImmunoSEQ only sent back junction sequences with no quality scores, so filtering was done differently. Produced via immunoSEQ multiplex PCR; TCRdb's table is partial and in-frame only. The DNA was the basis for D and trimming; V, J and clone size are from that table. The sample records over 150,000 clones, over 50% being singletons. The data stem from a study of shared clonotypes between healthy human individuals. Findings and caveats of the study: Estimated clonotype richness was generally higher in naive than memory subsets. The low donor count limited represented genetic and exposure-history diversity.

This CDR3 spans 15 amino acids. Germline V CDR1 and CDR2: SNHLY, FYNNEI. This TCR derives from a man aged 25-40 years in good health. The chain employs TRBV2 and TRBJ2-1; D call uncertain. Material: memory CD4+ T cells sorted from blood. Subset defined: CD45RA-negative fraction. The CDR3 spells CASSPTLIVYSEQFF. The CDR3 DNA follows: TGTGCCAGCAGTCCTACCTTAATCGTCTACAGTGAGCAGTTCTTC.